The T cell receptor (beta chain) under discussion was sequenced for a study of PD-1 blockade in classical Hodgkin lymphoma. The data were produced by immunoSEQ multiplex PCR, yet TCRdb's version contains in-frame clones alone and is incomplete. The sample yields tens of thousands of clones, roughly 84% seen once. With respect to this clone: Its specificity is not known.

Germline lookup yields CDR1 SGHRS and CDR2 YFSETQ. CDR3 length: 15 amino acids. J gave up 2 bases and V 2 bases, and 4 bases lay outside the gene matches. Overall study results and limits: The authors have not defined what causes the repertoire differences, possibly disease activity or prior therapy.

All patients relapsed after autologous stem cell transplantation, and brentuximab vedotin exposure varied. Thawed PBMCs yielded CD4+ T cells through magnetic negative selection. The sample consisted of CD4+ T cells from blood, taken at baseline. This receptor was taken from a human donor with classical Hodgkin lymphoma. The chain couples TRBV5-1 to TRBJ2-3; TRBD2 matches 8 bases. CDR3 DNA sequence: TGCGCCAGCAGCTTAGCGGGGGATCCCACAGATACGCAGTATTTT. The encoded protein is CASSLAGDPTDTQYF.